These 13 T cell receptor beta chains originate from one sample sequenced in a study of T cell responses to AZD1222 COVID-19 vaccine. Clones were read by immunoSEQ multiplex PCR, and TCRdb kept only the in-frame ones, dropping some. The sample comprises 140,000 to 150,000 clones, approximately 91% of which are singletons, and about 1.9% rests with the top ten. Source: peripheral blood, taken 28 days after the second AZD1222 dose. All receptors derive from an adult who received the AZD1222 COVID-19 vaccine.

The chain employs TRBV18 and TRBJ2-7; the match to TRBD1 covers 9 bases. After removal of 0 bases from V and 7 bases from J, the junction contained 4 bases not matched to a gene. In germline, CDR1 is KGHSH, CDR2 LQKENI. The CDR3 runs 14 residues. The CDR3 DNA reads TGTGCCAGCTCACCACCGACAGGGGGTAGGGAGCAGTACTTC. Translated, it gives CASSPPTGGREQYF.

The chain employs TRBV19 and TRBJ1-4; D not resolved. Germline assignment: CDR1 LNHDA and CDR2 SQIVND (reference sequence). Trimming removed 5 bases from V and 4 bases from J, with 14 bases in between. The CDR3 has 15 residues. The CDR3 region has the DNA TGTGCCAGTAGTCCCCTGGACGGTTATAATGAAAAACTGTTTTTT. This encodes CASSPLDGYNEKLFF.

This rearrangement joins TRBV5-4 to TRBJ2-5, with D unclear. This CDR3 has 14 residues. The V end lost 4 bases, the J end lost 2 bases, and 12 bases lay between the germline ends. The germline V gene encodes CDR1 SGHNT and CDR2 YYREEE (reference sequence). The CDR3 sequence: CASSLPPFQETQYF. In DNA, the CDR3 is TGTGCCAGCAGCCTCCCACCCTTTCAAGAGACCCAGTACTTC.

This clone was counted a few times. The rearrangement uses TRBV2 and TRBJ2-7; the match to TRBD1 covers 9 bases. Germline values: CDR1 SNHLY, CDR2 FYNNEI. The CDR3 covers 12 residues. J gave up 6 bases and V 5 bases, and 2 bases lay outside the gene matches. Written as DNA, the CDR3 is TGTGCCAGCAGTAGGACAGGGGTCGAGCAGTACTTC. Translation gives CASSRTGVEQYF.

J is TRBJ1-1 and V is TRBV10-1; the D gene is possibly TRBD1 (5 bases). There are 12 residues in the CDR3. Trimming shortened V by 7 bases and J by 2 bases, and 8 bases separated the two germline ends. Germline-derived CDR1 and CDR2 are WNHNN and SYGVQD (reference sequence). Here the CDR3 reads CASKGTNTEAFF. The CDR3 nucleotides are TGCGCCAGCAAGGGGACTAACACTGAAGCTTTCTTT.

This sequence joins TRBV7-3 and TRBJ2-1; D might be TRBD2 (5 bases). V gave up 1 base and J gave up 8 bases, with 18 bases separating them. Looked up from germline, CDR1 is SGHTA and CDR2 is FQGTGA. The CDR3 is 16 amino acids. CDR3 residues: CASSLIPGVGEHEQFF. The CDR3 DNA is TGTGCCAGCAGCTTAATTCCCGGGGTAGGCGAGCATGAGCAGTTCTTC.

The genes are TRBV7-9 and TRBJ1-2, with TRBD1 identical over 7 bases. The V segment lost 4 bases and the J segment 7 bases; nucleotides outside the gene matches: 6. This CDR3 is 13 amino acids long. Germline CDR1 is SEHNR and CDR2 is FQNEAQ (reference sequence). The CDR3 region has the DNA TGTGCCAGCAGCTCTGACAGGGCGAGTGGCTACACCTTC. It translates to CASSSDRASGYTF.

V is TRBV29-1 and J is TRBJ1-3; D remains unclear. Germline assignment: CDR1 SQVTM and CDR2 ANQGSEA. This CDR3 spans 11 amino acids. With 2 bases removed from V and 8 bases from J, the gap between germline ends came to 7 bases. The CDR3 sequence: CSVEQWDTIYF. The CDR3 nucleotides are TGCAGCGTTGAACAGTGGGACACCATATATTTT.

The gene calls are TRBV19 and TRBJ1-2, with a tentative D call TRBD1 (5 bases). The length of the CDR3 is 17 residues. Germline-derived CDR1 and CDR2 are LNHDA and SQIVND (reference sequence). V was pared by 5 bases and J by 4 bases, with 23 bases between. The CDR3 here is CASSVRRQGALGYGYTF. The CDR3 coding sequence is TGTGCCAGTAGTGTTCGTAGGCAGGGCGCTCTGGGCTATGGCTACACCTTC.

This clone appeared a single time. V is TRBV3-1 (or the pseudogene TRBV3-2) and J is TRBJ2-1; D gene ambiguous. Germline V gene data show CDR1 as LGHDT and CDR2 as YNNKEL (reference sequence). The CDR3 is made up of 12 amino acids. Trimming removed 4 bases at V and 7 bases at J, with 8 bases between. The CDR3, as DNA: TGTGCCAGCAGCCCCCTTGGGAATGAGCAGTTCTTC. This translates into CASSPLGNEQFF.

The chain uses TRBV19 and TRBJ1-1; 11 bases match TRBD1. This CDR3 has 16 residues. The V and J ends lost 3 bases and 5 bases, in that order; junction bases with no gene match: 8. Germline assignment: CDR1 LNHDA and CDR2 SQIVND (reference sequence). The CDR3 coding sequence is TGTGCCAGTAGTATTGGCTACGGACAGGGGGCTACTGAAGCTTTCTTT. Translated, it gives CASSIGYGQGATEAFF.

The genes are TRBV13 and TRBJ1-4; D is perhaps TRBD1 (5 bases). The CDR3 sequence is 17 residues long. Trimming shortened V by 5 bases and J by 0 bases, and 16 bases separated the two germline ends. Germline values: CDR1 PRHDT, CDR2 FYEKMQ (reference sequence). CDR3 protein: CASSGAGTGATNEKLFF. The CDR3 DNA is TGTGCCAGCAGCGGCGCAGGGACGGGTGCAACTAATGAAAAACTGTTTTTT.

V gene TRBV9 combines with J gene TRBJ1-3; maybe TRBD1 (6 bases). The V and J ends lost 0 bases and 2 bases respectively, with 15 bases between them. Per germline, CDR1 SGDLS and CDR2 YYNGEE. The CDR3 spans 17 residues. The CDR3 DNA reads TGTGCCAGCAGCGTAGTAGGGACACTCAAGCCTGGAAACACCATATATTTT. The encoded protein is CASSVVGTLKPGNTIYF.